One and the same sample provided the 3 T cell receptor beta chains below, sequenced in a study of cytomegalovirus exposure and HLA in healthy donors. The primer mix had 60 Vbeta and 13 Jbeta primers. Generated by immunoSEQ multiplex PCR, the TCRdb table keeps only in-frame clones and is missing some. Here the sample table reports about 190,000 clones. The sequencing input was PBMCs. Receptor source: a woman in her thirties in good health and CMV-seropositive.

The chain links TRBV29-1 to TRBJ2-5; the match to TRBD2 covers 7 bases. Germline V gene data show CDR1 as SQVTM and CDR2 as ANQGSEA. Trimming took 7 bases from V and 3 from J; bases not matched to a gene: 5. This CDR3 region has 12 residues. The CDR3 bases are TGCAGCGCCGGGGGGAGGGAAGAGACCCAGTACTTC. As protein: CSAGGREETQYF.

This chain joins TRBV6-5 and TRBJ2-3; TRBD2 matches at 9 bases. In germline, CDR1 is MNHEY, CDR2 SVGAGI. Trimming cost V 6 bases and J 2 bases; bases outside gene matches: 3. CDR3 size: 14 residues. CDR3 nucleotides: TGTGCCAGCAGGAGCGGGGGGACCACAGATACGCAGTATTTT. Translation: CASRSGGTTDTQYF.

The chain carries TRBV20-1 and TRBJ1-2; D call uncertain. This CDR3 contains 11 residues. In germline, CDR1 is DFQATT, CDR2 SNEGSKA (reference sequence). V was shortened by 3 bases and J by 7 bases, with 9 bases between the two germline ends. The CDR3 DNA reads as TGCAGTGCTAGGAATATCGGTGGCTACACCTTC. Its protein is CSARNIGGYTF.